These T cell receptor beta chains were read from a single sample in a study of beta chain features in type 1 diabetes. Some clones are missing from TCRdb's copy, which holds only in-frame ones; the method was immunoSEQ multiplex PCR. The table records approximately 58,000 clones, roughly 63% of them present only once. Sample: stem cell memory CD4+ T cells from blood. The receptor set was obtained from a woman in her 30s with type 1 diabetes. The CDR3 runs from the conserved cysteine through the conserved F or W. Size is stated for part of the rows, as once, few or many counts, or as a class when the clone is expanded.

clone size	V gene	CDR3 protein
once	TRBV18	CASSPLNEEGYTF
NA	TRBV28	CASSLVTAGGPNEKLFF
once	TRBV29-1	CSVGKAGLLTDTQYF
NA	TRBV15	CATSRDLEASVTDTQYF
NA	TRBV5-6	CASSGENNYGYTF
NA	TRBV5-4	CASSIRDFSYEQYF
NA	TRBV7-3	CASSLRRGTEAFF
NA	TRBV28	CASSLGLAGGRNEQFF
NA	TRBV6-4	CASSESPGRNGYTF
NA	TRBV7-2	CASSPSFADTQYF
NA	TRBV29-1	CSVERDRGGETQYF
NA	TRBV7-6	CASSLGPGVEQPQHF
NA	TRBV25-1	CASSSPGTGSYEQYF
NA	TRBV5-1	CASSLEDSTYGYTF
NA	TRBV29-1	CSAREGRQYEQYF
NA	TRBV29-1	CSVKRTRGHTIYF
NA	TRBV29-1	CSVEDSGKEGYTF
once	TRBV7-3	CASSLRGTSGMRNEQFF
few	TRBV5-1	CASSPGLHNQPQHF
NA	TRBV29-1	CSGIGLAGGEQYF
NA	TRBV29-1	CSVDQGMGSYNEQFF
once	TRBV5-1	CASRRDRNTEAFF